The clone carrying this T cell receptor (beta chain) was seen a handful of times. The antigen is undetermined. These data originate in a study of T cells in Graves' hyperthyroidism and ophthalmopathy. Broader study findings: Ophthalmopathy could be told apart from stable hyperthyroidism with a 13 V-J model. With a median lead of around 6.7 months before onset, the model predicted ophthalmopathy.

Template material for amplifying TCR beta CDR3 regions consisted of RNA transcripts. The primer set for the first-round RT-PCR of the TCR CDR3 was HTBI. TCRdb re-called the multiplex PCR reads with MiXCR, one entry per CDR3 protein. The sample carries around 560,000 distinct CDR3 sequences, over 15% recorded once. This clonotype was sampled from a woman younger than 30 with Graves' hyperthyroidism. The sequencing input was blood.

The CDR3 loop reads CASSQNPGGPYEQYF. Written as DNA, the CDR3 is TGCGCCAGCAGCCAGAACCCGGGGGGGCCATACGAGCAGTACTTC. The chain combines TRBV4-1 with TRBJ2-7; 8 positions agree with TRBD2. V shed 3 bases, J shed 4 bases, and the junction held 8 bases outside the gene matches. The CDR3 totals 15 residues. Germline V CDR1 and CDR2: MGHRA, YSYEKL.